Here is one T cell receptor beta chain with its context. The data belong to a study of blood T cell repertoires in COVID-19. Study in general: Samples came from the United States, Italy and Spain, spanning acute and convalescent COVID-19. Nucleic acid was either cDNA or gDNA, and it came from T cells, B-cell-depleted T cells, or PBMCs.

The protocol was immunoSEQ multiplex PCR, while the TCRdb copy is restricted to in-frame clones and leaves out a portion. The sample has approximately 530,000 clones, approximately 91% seen once. Germline-derived CDR1 and CDR2 are GTSNPN and SVGIG (reference sequence). The CDR3 has 15 residues. V lost 4 bases, J lost 2 bases, and 15 bases lay in between. The specimen was peripheral blood. This clonotype was sampled from a woman aged 45-59 years with COVID-19, enrolled during active disease. V gene TRBV30 combines with J gene TRBJ1-3, with D maybe TRBD1 (6 bases). The CDR3 DNA is TGTGCCTGGACCCCACAGGGTTATCCTGGAAACACCATATATTTT. Translating gives CAWTPQGYPGNTIYF.